These 2 T cell receptor beta chains share one sample of origin, sequenced in a study of T cell responses to AZD1222 COVID-19 vaccine. Libraries were prepared by immunoSEQ multiplex PCR; TCRdb keeps only in-frame clonotypes and omits some of them. The profile shows 200,000 or so clones, under 95% of them singletons. Specimen: peripheral blood, collected on day 0 of AZD1222 vaccination. The receptors come from an adult in good health.

The rearrangement joins TRBV5-1 to TRBJ2-6; the match to TRBD1 covers 7 bases. The CDR3 runs to 16 residues. The V gene end was trimmed by 4 bases and the J gene end by 1 base; junction bases not matched to a gene: 5. CDR1 and CDR2 (germline): SGHRS, YFSETQ. The CDR3 spells CASSPSTGSGANVLTF. The CDR3, as DNA: TGCGCCAGCAGCCCCTCGACAGGGTCTGGGGCCAACGTCCTGACTTTC.

This clone was picked up a small number of times. The V gene is TRBV19, the J gene TRBJ1-5; D may be TRBD1 (5 bases). Trimming removed 5 bases at V and 1 base at J, with 18 bases between. The CDR3 length is 17 residues. In germline, CDR1 is LNHDA, CDR2 SQIVND (reference sequence). DNA of the CDR3: TGTGCCAGTAGTGTTCTTCTTGGAGGGGTGAGCAATCAGCCCCAGCATTTT. Its protein product is CASSVLLGGVSNQPQHF.